In its sample, the clone carrying this T cell receptor beta chain was seen a few times. This entry comes from a study of blood T cell repertoires in COVID-19. Study-wide background: The study drew acute and convalescent COVID-19 samples from the United States, Italy and Spain. T cells, B-cell-depleted T cells, or PBMCs provided the cDNA or gDNA that served as material.

Original methodology: Amplification of reference gene primers was used by the study to estimate nucleated cell counts. Some clones are missing from TCRdb's copy, which holds only in-frame ones; the method was immunoSEQ multiplex PCR. V, J and clone size are taken as reported in that table, and D and trimming were inferred from the DNA itself. The sample carries approximately 200,000 clones, roughly 80% recorded once. This receptor was identified in a woman under 40 with acute or convalescent COVID-19. The sequenced material came from peripheral blood.

This chain's CDR3 is CASSPGLYSNQPQHF. The CDR3 nucleotides are TGTGCCAGCAGCCCAGGACTATATAGCAATCAGCCCCAGCATTTT. The chain has TRBV5-6 and TRBJ1-5, with unresolved D. The germline V gene encodes CDR1 SGHDT and CDR2 YYEEEE. The CDR3 is 15 amino acids. V shed 4 bases and J shed 0 bases, with 11 bases lying between them. Together with reference TRBV5-6 and TRBJ1-5, the CDR3 gives the full variable domain: DAGVTQSPTHLIKTRGQQVTLRCSPKSGHDTVSWYQQALGQGPQFIFQYYEEEERQRGNFPDRFSGHQFPNYSSELNVNALLLGDSALYLCASSPGLYSNQPQHFGDGTRLSIL.